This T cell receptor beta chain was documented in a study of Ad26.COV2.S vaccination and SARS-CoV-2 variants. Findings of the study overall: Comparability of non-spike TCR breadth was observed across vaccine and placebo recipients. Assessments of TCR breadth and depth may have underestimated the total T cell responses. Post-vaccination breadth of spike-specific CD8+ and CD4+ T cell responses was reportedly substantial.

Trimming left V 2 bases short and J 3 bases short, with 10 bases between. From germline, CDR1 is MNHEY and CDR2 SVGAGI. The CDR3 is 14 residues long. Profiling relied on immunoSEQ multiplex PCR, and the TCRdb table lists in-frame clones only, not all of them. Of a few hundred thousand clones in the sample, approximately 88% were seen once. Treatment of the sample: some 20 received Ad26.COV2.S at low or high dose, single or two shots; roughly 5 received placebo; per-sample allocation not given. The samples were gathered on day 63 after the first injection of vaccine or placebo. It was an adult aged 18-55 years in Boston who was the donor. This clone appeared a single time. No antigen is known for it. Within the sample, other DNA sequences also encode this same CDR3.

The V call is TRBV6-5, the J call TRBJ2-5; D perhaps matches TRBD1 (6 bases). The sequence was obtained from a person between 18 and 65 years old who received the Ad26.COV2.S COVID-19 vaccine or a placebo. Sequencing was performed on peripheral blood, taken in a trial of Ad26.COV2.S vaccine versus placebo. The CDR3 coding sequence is TGTGCCAGCAGTTACGGGGGCGGCAAAGAGACCCAGTACTTC. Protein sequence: CASSYGGGKETQYF.